These T cell receptor beta chains were read from a single sample in a study of CD8+ T cells in alopecia areata. Produced via immunoSEQ multiplex PCR; TCRdb's table is partial and in-frame only. Of 15,000 to 20,000 clones in the sample, about 60% were seen once. The specimen was skin, collected at week 4, from a patient treated with tofacitinib. The origin of the receptors is a human donor with alopecia areata. Each CDR3 is given with its conserved first and last residue. The D gene is left open where the match is weak. Rows give clone size only sometimes, using once, few, many, or a class for an expanded clone.

j_call d_call clone_size v_call cdr3_nt cdr3_aa
TRBJ2-2 . . TRBV18 TGTGCCAGCTCTGTACAGGCGAACACCGGGGAGCTGTTTTTT CASSVQANTGELFF
TRBJ2-1 . once TRBV2 TGTGCCAGCAGTGATGGGCTTCCCCAGTTCTTC CASSDGLPQFF
TRBJ2-1 . . TRBV9 TGTGCCAGCAGTTCTCCCCGGGGGCCTACCGGAGGGGGTGAGCAGTTCTTC CASSSPRGPTGGGEQFF
TRBJ2-1 . few TRBV10-3 TGTGCCACCGGGCAGAGAAATGAGCAGTTCTTC CATGQRNEQFF
TRBJ1-2 . . TRBV30 TGTGCCTGTACAGCTCTATTAGGCTACACCTTC CACTALLGYTF
TRBJ2-7 TRBD2 . TRBV9 TGTGCCAGCAGCGCGGCGACTAGCGGGGTTGGGGAGCAGTACTTC CASSAATSGVGEQYF
TRBJ1-5 TRBD1 . TRBV19 TGTGCCAGTAGTACCTTACCACAGGGGGGGAATGATCAGCCCCAGCATTTT CASSTLPQGGNDQPQHF
TRBJ1-5 TRBD1 few TRBV28 TGTGCCAGCCAAGGGACAGTCCTGCTTGGGCAGCCCCAGCATTTT CASQGTVLLGQPQHF
TRBJ2-7 . . TRBV19 TGTGCCAGTAGTGAGGGTGAGGCGGGCTACTACGAGCAGTACTTC CASSEGEAGYYEQYF
TRBJ2-7 . . TRBV5-8 TGTGCCAGCAGCCAAGTACAGGGCGTGGGCGAGCAGTACTTC CASSQVQGVGEQYF
TRBJ1-6 . . TRBV10-3 TGTGCCATCAGGGCTAATCCGTCCCTCTCCTATAATTCACCCCTCCACTTT CAIRANPSLSYNSPLHF
TRBJ2-1 TRBD2 . TRBV11-2 TGTGCCAGCAGCTCCAGACTAGCGGGAACGGGAAATGAGCAGTTCTTC CASSSRLAGTGNEQFF
TRBJ1-1 TRBD1 few TRBV7-9 TGTGCCAGCAGTTATACAGGGGACACTGAAGCTTTCTTT CASSYTGDTEAFF
TRBJ1-5 . . TRBV30 TGTGCCTGGAGTCTATCGGGAGCCCTCCATAGCAATCAGCCCCAGCATTTT CAWSLSGALHSNQPQHF
TRBJ1-1 . . TRBV12-5 TGTGCTAGTGGTTTATTCTTGGGACAAATCACTGAAGCTTTCTTT CASGLFLGQITEAFF